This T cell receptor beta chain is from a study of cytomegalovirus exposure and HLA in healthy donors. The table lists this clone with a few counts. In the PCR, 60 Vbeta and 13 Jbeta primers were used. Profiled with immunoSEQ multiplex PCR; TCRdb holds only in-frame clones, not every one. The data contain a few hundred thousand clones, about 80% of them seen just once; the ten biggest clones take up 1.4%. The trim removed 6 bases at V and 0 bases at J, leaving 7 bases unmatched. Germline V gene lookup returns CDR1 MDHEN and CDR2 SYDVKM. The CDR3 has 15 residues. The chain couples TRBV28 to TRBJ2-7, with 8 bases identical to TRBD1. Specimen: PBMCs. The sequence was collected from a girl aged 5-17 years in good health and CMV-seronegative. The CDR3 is CASRSGTGGSYEQYF. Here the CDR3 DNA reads TGTGCCAGCAGATCTGGGACAGGAGGCTCCTACGAGCAGTACTTC.